The 30 T cell receptor beta chains listed next were all sequenced from one sample in a study of OX40 agonist ivuxolimab in advanced cancers. TCRdb keeps only in-frame clones here, not all; method: immunoSEQ multiplex PCR. The sample carries around 20,000 clones, 75% to 90% recorded once. The sequences come from CD4+ or CD8+ T cells sorted from blood, collected in a trial of the OX40 agonist ivuxolimab. The receptors derive from an adult with an advanced solid tumor such as melanoma, head and neck, liver or kidney cancer.

The chain carries TRBV6-5 and TRBJ2-5, with a possible D match to TRBD2 (6 bases). Judging by the DNA end, TRBJ2-7 fits better; the J call may be wrong. Germline-derived CDR1 and CDR2 are MNHEY and SVGAGI. The CDR3 runs 15 residues. CDR3 residues: CASSYAGSTKYEQYF. In DNA form, the CDR3 reads TGTGCCAGCAGTTACGCGGGGTCCACCAAATACGAGCAGTACTTC.

The chain is built from TRBV6-6 and TRBJ2-7, with 8 bases that match TRBD1. CDR3 length equals 14 residues. Germline CDR1 MNHNY, CDR2 SVGAGI (reference sequence). J gave up 1 base and V 6 bases, and 5 bases lay outside the gene matches. The CDR3 region has the DNA TGTGCCAGCAGCCCCCGGGACAGGTCCTACGAGCAGTACTTC. Its protein product is CASSPRDRSYEQYF.

The chain carries TRBV21-1 and TRBJ2-5; the table's D call, TRBD1, has no DNA check behind it. TRBV21-1 is a documented pseudogene. The CDR3 is 14 amino acids. The CDR3 sequence: CASSKDYRQETQYF. The CDR3 DNA sequence: TGTGCCAGCAGCAAAGACTACAGGCAAGAGACCCAGTACTTC.

J is TRBJ2-5 and V is TRBV9; TRBD2 might be the D (5 bases). Deletions cut 7 bases from V and 2 bases from J, with 12 bases between. Germline CDR1 is SGDLS and CDR2 is YYNGEE. This CDR3 comprises 13 residues. The CDR3: CASSRGVQETQYF. The DNA of the CDR3 is TGTGCCAGCTCACGGGGAGTACAAGAGACCCAGTACTTC.

This chain uses TRBV11-2 with TRBJ2-2, with 8 bases lining up with TRBD2. The V gene end was trimmed by 3 bases and the J gene end by 1 base; junction bases not matched to a gene: 1. The CDR3 consists of 15 residues. Germline CDR1 and CDR2: SGHAT and FQNNGV. The DNA of the CDR3 is TGTGCCAGCAGCTTGCTAGCGGGGAACACCGGGGAGCTGTTTTTT. Translated, it gives CASSLLAGNTGELFF.

The chain employs TRBV4-2 and TRBJ2-3, with D possibly matching TRBD2 (7 bases). Trimming left V 0 bases short and J 6 bases short, with 19 bases between. There are 17 residues in the CDR3. Per the germline V gene, CDR1 is LGHNA and CDR2 is YNFKEQ. The CDR3 DNA reads TGTGCCAGCAGCCAAGATCGCCCGGGGGGCCTTCAGGATACGCAGTATTTT. Its protein product is CASSQDRPGGLQDTQYF.

The chain carries TRBV7-9 and TRBJ2-7; 10 nucleotides align to TRBD1. Trimming removed 4 bases from V and 2 bases from J; junction bases left unmatched: 2. The CDR3 is made up of 14 amino acids. The germline CDR1 and CDR2 sequences are SEHNR and FQNEAQ (reference sequence). The CDR3 DNA sequence: TGTGCCAGCAGCTCCGGGACAGGGGCCTACGAGCAGTACTTC. Translating gives CASSSGTGAYEQYF.

This clone was seen only a few times. The gene calls are TRBV10-1 and TRBJ1-1, with TRBD1 as a possible D gene (5 bases). V was cut by 0 bases and J by 1 base, with 9 bases left in between. In germline, CDR1 is WNHNN, CDR2 SYGVQD (reference sequence). The CDR3 runs 15 residues. The CDR3 region has the DNA TGCGCCAGCAGTGAGTCTTACGGGACGAACACTGAAGCTTTCTTT. Amino acid sequence: CASSESYGTNTEAFF.

This clone was seen only a few times. The V and J genes are TRBV7-9 and TRBJ2-5; D not certain. V was cut by 6 bases and J by 3 bases, with 14 bases left in between. The germline CDR1 and CDR2 sequences are SEHNR and FQNEAQ (reference sequence). The length of the CDR3 is 14 residues. DNA for the CDR3: TGTGCCAGCAGTTTTACAGCCGCCAAAGAGACCCAGTACTTC. It translates to CASSFTAAKETQYF. The variable domain in full, completed from reference TRBV7-9 and TRBJ2-5, reads DTGVSQNPRHKITKRGQNVTFRCDPISEHNRLYWYRQTLGQGPEFLTYFQNEAQLEKSRLLSDRFSAERPKGSFSTLEIQRTEQGDSAMYLCASSFTAAKETQYFGPGTRLLVL.

The J gene is TRBJ2-3, the V gene TRBV9; 13 bases line up with TRBD2. The CDR3 is 16 residues long. V gave up 4 bases and J gave up 4 bases; unmatched junction bases: 6. Germline V gene data show CDR1 as SGDLS and CDR2 as YYNGEE. Here the CDR3 reads CASSPTSGGAADTQYF. CDR3 nucleotides: TGTGCCAGCAGCCCAACTAGCGGGGGGGCCGCAGATACGCAGTATTTT. Looking up the rest from reference TRBV9 and TRBJ2-3 gives the full variable domain: DSGVTQTPKHLITATGQRVTLRCSPRSGDLSVYWYQQSLDQGLQFLIQYYNGEERAKGNILERFSAQQFPDLHSELNLSSLELGDSALYFCASSPTSGGAADTQYFGPGTRLTVL.

The genes are TRBV4-3 and TRBJ1-4; D gene unclear. Trimming left V 3 bases short and J 0 bases short, with 8 bases between. CDR3 size: 15 residues. From germline, CDR1 is LGHNA and CDR2 YSLEER. CDR3 loop: CASSQETTTNEKLFF. The CDR3 region has the DNA TGCGCCAGCAGCCAGGAGACAACAACTAATGAAAAACTGTTTTTT.

The V and J genes are TRBV27 and TRBJ1-4; tentative D call: TRBD1 (5 bases). The CDR3 runs to 13 residues. The germline CDR1 and CDR2 sequences are MNHEY and SMNVEV (reference sequence). The V gene lost 7 bases and the J gene lost 8 bases, with 14 bases spanning the gap. CDR3 sequence reads: CASIGQGGEKLFF. For the CDR3, the DNA is TGTGCCAGCATTGGCCAGGGAGGAGAAAAACTGTTTTTT.

V usage is TRBV4-1 and J usage is TRBJ2-5, with 10 bases that match TRBD2. This CDR3 has 17 amino acids. The trim removed 4 bases at V and 1 base at J, leaving 9 bases unmatched. CDR1 is MGHRA, CDR2 YSYEKL, per germline. CDR3 sequence (DNA): TGCGCCAGCAGCCCGGGAGAGGCTAGCGGGGGCCAAGAGACCCAGTACTTC. Translated: CASSPGEASGGQETQYF.

The rearrangement links TRBV5-5 to TRBJ1-4; 7 bases are a match to TRBD1. Germline lookup yields CDR1 SGHKS and CDR2 YYEKEE (reference sequence). V was clipped by 4 bases and J by 4 bases; unmatched bases: 7. The CDR3 loop spans 15 amino acids. The chain's CDR3 is CASSTRDSFNEKLFF. The CDR3 nucleotides are TGTGCCAGCAGCACCCGGGACAGTTTTAATGAAAAACTGTTTTTT.

The rearrangement uses TRBV12-5 and TRBJ2-1, with 12 nucleotides matching TRBD2. Germline CDR1 LGHNT, CDR2 FRNRAP. This CDR3 is 16 amino acids long. V was clipped by 3 bases and J by 8 bases; unmatched bases: 8. This CDR3 is CASGFRLAGVGDEQFF. The CDR3 coding sequence is TGTGCTAGTGGTTTCCGACTAGCGGGAGTAGGCGATGAGCAGTTCTTC.

This chain uses TRBV5-4 with TRBJ1-1; the D is unclear. The germline gives CDR1 SGHNT, CDR2 YYREEE (reference sequence). With 2 bases removed from V and 2 bases from J, the gap between germline ends came to 4 bases. The CDR3 is 12 residues long. The chain's CDR3 is CASSLDNTEAFF. The CDR3 DNA sequence: TGTGCCAGCAGCTTAGACAACACTGAAGCTTTCTTT.

The rearrangement joins TRBV4-2 to TRBJ1-2; D call uncertain. Germline loops: CDR1 LGHNA, CDR2 YNFKEQ. The CDR3 has 13 residues. V was pared by 5 bases and J by 4 bases, with 11 bases between. The CDR3 here is CASSLGGPYGYTF. In DNA, the CDR3 is TGTGCCAGCAGCTTGGGAGGGCCCTATGGCTACACCTTC.

The V gene is TRBV29-1, the J gene TRBJ2-7; TRBD1 matches at 9 bases. Trimming took 0 bases from V and 4 from J; bases not matched to a gene: 4. The CDR3 length is 14 residues. The germline CDR1 and CDR2 sequences are SQVTM and ANQGSEA. The CDR3 sequence: CSVEDPGQGYEQYF. CDR3 bases: TGCAGCGTTGAAGATCCGGGACAGGGATACGAGCAGTACTTC.

This clone appeared a few times. The gene calls are TRBV5-6 and TRBJ2-3; 8 bases fit TRBD2. CDR3 length: 16 amino acids. CDR1 and CDR2 from the germline V gene are SGHDT and YYEEEE. V was clipped by 4 bases and J by 2 bases; unmatched bases: 9. The CDR3 sequence: CASSPLGSGDTDTQYF. In DNA, the CDR3 is TGTGCCAGCAGCCCCCTGGGTAGCGGGGACACAGATACGCAGTATTTT.

The DNA of the CDR3 is TGTGCCAGCAGCTTGGATCCGGGGGCCTTGTATGGCTACACCTTC. Protein sequence: CASSLDPGALYGYTF. V usage is TRBV5-8 and J usage is TRBJ1-2, with D perhaps matching TRBD1 (6 bases). Germline loops: CDR1 SGHTS, CDR2 YDEGEE. Trimming removed 0 bases from V and 5 bases from J, with 14 bases in between. The CDR3 covers 15 residues.

This clone is judged medium-sized. The rearrangement links TRBV7-6 to TRBJ2-3; 10 bases map to TRBD1. The CDR3 has 15 residues. The trim removed 5 bases at V and 3 bases at J, leaving 5 bases unmatched. Looked up from germline, CDR1 is SGHVS and CDR2 is FNYEAQ. The CDR3 here is CASSRTGGGTDTQYF. CDR3 bases: TGTGCCAGCAGCAGGACAGGGGGAGGGACAGATACGCAGTATTTT.

The chain is built from TRBV11-2 and TRBJ1-2, with D maybe TRBD1 (6 bases). The CDR3 runs to 15 residues. Trimming removed 0 bases from V and 3 bases from J, with 11 bases in between. Per germline, CDR1 SGHAT and CDR2 FQNNGV. The CDR3 loop reads CASSLDPQGYYGYTF. CDR3 coding DNA: TGTGCCAGCAGCTTAGATCCCCAGGGGTACTATGGCTACACCTTC.

The chain employs TRBV11-3 and TRBJ2-1; D not resolved. The CDR3 runs 13 residues. The V end lost 7 bases, the J end lost 10 bases, and 17 bases lay between the germline ends. Germline-derived CDR1 and CDR2 are SGHNT and YENEEA. The CDR3 spells CASKDTFSGEQFF. The CDR3 DNA reads TGTGCCAGCAAAGATACATTTTCAGGCGAGCAGTTCTTC.

V usage is TRBV29-1 and J usage is TRBJ2-7; 15 nucleotides line up with TRBD2. CDR1 SQVTM and CDR2 ANQGSEA come from the germline V gene. The CDR3 runs to 15 residues. V gave up 6 bases and J gave up 3 bases; unmatched junction bases: 6. In DNA, the CDR3 is TGCAGCGTCGGGACTAGCGGGAGGTCCGGCTACGAGCAGTACTTC. Translating gives CSVGTSGRSGYEQYF.

The genes are TRBV6-5 and TRBJ2-1, with a possible D match to TRBD2 (6 bases). The V end lost 0 bases, the J end lost 9 bases, and 9 bases lay between the germline ends. Germline CDR1 is MNHEY and CDR2 is SVGAGI. The CDR3 loop spans 13 amino acids. In nucleotides, the CDR3 is TGTGCCAGCAGTTACTCGGAGGGAGGTGAGCAGTTCTTC. This translates into CASSYSEGGEQFF.

The CDR3 region is CASSLQGAAYEQYF. CDR3 bases: TGTGCCAGCAGTCTCCAGGGTGCTGCCTACGAGCAGTACTTC. The chain is built from TRBV27 and TRBJ2-7; D possibly corresponds to TRBD1 (5 bases). V was pared by 5 bases and J by 2 bases, with 13 bases between. The CDR3 runs to 14 residues. Germline lookup yields CDR1 MNHEY and CDR2 SMNVEV (reference sequence).

The J gene is TRBJ2-7, the V gene TRBV15; tentatively, D is TRBD1 or TRBD2 (5 bases each). From germline, CDR1 is LNHNV and CDR2 YYDKDF (reference sequence). Deletions cut 0 bases from V and 3 bases from J, with 12 bases between. The CDR3 is made up of 15 amino acids. CDR3: CATSRDRGGYYEQYF. DNA of the CDR3: TGTGCCACCAGCAGAGATCGTGGGGGATACTACGAGCAGTACTTC.

The V and J genes are TRBV9 and TRBJ2-7; 10 positions agree with TRBD1. There are 15 residues in the CDR3. Looked up from germline, CDR1 is SGDLS and CDR2 is YYNGEE. Trimming removed 0 bases from V and 5 bases from J; junction bases left unmatched: 5. The CDR3 DNA reads as TGTGCCAGCAGCGTAGCTGCCGACAGGGGGCACGAGCAGTACTTC. This encodes CASSVAADRGHEQYF.

This sequence joins TRBV11-2 and TRBJ2-1; TRBD2 agrees at 9 bases. The CDR3 is made up of 15 amino acids. Germline CDR1 reads SGHAT; CDR2 reads FQNNGV. The V segment lost 5 bases and the J segment 7 bases; nucleotides outside the gene matches: 9. The CDR3 here is CASSLTAGGHNEQFF. The CDR3 DNA sequence: TGTGCCAGCAGCCTAACGGCGGGAGGGCATAATGAGCAGTTCTTC.

The genes are TRBV9 and TRBJ1-1, with TRBD1 identical over 8 bases. The CDR3 extends over 14 amino acids. J was trimmed by 4 bases and V by 3 bases; bases with no gene match: 5. Germline CDR1 reads SGDLS; CDR2 reads YYNGEE. The CDR3 here is CASSAGGAGTEAFF. CDR3 nucleotide sequence: TGTGCCAGCAGCGCAGGGGGCGCGGGCACTGAAGCTTTCTTT.